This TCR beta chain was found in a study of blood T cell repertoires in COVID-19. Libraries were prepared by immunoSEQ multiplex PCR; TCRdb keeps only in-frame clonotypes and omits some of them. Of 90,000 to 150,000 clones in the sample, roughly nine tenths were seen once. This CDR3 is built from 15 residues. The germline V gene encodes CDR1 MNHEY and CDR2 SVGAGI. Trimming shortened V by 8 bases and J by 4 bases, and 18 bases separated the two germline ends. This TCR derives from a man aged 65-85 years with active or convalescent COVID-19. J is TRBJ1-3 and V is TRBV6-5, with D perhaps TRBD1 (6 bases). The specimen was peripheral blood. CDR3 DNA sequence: TGTGCCAGCGGAACAGGGTTTGACTTCGGAAACACCATATATTTT. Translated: CASGTGFDFGNTIYF.